The subject of this entry is one T cell receptor beta chain. Antigen: not known. The sample comes from a study of cytomegalovirus exposure and HLA in healthy donors. The study, taken as a whole, reports: A later analysis found most CMV-associated TCR beta chains apparently HLA-restricted.

The V and J ends lost 2 bases and 7 bases respectively, with 18 bases between them. The CDR3 spans 15 residues. CDR1 and CDR2 from the germline V gene are GTSNPN and SVGIG (reference sequence). The PCR used 60 Vbeta and 13 Jbeta primers. TCRdb keeps only in-frame clones here, not all; method: immunoSEQ multiplex PCR. This table has over 100,000 clones, 73% appearing once. Sequencing input: PBMCs. The J gene is TRBJ1-5, the V gene TRBV30, with D possibly TRBD1 on 6 matching bases. The receptor was derived from a woman in her thirties or forties in good health and CMV-seropositive. The CDR3 DNA reads TGTGCCTGGAGTCCCCTCGGGGGGCTAGGGCAGCCCCAGCATTTT. Translation: CAWSPLGGLGQPQHF.